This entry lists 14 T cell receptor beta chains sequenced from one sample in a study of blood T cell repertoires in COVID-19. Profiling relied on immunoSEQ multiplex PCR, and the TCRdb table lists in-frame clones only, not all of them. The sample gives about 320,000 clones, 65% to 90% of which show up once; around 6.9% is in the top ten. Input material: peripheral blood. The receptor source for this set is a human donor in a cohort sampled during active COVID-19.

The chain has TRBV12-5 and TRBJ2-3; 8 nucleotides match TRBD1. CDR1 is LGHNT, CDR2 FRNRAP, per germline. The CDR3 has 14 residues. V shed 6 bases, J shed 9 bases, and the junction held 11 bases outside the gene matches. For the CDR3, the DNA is TGTGCTAGTGGCCGGGGACAGGCTGAGAAGACGCAGTATTTT. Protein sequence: CASGRGQAEKTQYF. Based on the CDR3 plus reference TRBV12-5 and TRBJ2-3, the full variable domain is DARVTQTPRHKVTEMGQEVTMRCQPILGHNTVFWYRQTMMQGLELLAYFRNRAPLDDSGMPKDRFSAEMPDATLATLKIQPSEPRDSAVYFCASGRGQAEKTQYFGPGTRLTVL.

For the CDR3, the DNA is TGTGCCAGCAGCCAATTTCCCCGACAGGCCTATGGCTACACCTTC. Encoded protein: CASSQFPRQAYGYTF. The V and J genes are TRBV14 and TRBJ1-2; D perhaps matches TRBD1 (6 bases). CDR1 and CDR2 (germline): SGHDN, FVKESK. The CDR3 length is 15 residues. V lost 2 bases and J 4 bases, leaving 14 bases between the germline ends.

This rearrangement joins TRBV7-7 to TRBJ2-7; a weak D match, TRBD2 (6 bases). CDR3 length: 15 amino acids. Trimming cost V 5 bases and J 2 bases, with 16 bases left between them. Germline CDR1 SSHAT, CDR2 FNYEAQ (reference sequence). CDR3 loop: CASSAGAGPTYEQYF. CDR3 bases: TGTGCCAGCAGCGCAGGAGCGGGCCCAACCTACGAGCAGTACTTC.

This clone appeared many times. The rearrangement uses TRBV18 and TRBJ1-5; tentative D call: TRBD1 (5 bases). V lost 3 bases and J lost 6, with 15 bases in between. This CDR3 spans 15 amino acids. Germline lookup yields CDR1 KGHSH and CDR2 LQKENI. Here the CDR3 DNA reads TGTGCCAGCTCACCGGGGGGGATCGGTACTCAGCCCCAGCATTTT. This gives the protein CASSPGGIGTQPQHF. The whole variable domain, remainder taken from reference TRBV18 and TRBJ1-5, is NAGVMQNPRHLVRRRGQEARLRCSPMKGHSHVYWYRQLPEEGLKFMVYLQKENIIDESGMPKERFSAEFPKEGPSILRIQQVVRGDSAAYFCASSPGGIGTQPQHFGDGTRLSIL.

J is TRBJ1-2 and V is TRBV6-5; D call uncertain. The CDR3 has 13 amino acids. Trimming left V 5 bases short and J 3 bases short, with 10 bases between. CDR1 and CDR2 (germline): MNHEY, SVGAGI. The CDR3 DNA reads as TGTGCCAGCAGTCTGTCAGACTACTATGGCTACACCTTC. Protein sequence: CASSLSDYYGYTF.

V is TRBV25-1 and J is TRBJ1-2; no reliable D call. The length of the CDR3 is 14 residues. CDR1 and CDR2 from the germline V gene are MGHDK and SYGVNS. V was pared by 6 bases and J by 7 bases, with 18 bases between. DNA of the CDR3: TGTGCCAGCAGGGAACCACTAGGCAGGCGTGGCTACACCTTC. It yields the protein CASREPLGRRGYTF.

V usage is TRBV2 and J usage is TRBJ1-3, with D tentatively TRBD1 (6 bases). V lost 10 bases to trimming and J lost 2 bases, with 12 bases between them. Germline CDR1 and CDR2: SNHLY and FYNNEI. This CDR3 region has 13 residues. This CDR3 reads CAITGFPGNTIYF. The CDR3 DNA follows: TGTGCCATAACAGGGTTCCCTGGAAACACCATATATTTT.

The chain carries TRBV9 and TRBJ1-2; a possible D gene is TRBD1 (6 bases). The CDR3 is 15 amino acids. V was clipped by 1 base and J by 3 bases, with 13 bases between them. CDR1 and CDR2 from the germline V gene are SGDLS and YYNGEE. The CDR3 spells CASSVRGRGDYGYTF. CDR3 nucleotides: TGTGCCAGCAGCGTAAGAGGCAGGGGAGACTATGGCTACACCTTC.

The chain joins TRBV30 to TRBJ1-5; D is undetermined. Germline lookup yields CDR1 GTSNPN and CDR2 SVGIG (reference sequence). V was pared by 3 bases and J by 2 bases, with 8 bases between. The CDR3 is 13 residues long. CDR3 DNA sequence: TGTGCCTGGAGCTTCGCGGGCAATCAGCCCCAGCATTTT. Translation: CAWSFAGNQPQHF.

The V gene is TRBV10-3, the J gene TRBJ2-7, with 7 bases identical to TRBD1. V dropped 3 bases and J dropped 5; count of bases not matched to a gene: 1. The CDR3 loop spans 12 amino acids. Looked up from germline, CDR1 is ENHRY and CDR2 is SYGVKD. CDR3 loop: CAISDGTDEQYF. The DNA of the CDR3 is TGTGCCATCAGTGACGGGACAGACGAGCAGTACTTC.

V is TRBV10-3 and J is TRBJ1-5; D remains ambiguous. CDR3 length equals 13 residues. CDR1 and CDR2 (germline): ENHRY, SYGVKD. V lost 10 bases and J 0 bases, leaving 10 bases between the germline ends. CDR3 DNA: TGTGCCACGGAAGGCGGTAGCAATCAGCCCCAGCATTTT. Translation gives CATEGGSNQPQHF.

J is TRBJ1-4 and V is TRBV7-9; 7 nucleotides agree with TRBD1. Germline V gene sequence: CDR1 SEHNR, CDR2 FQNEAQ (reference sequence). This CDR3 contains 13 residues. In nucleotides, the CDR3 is TGTGTCTTAACAGGGGATAACGATGAAAAACTGTTTTTT. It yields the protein CVLTGDNDEKLFF.

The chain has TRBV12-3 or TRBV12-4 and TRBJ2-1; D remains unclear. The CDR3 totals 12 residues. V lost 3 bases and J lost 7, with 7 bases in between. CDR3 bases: TGTGCCAGCAGTTTGACTCGGAATGAGCAGTTCTTC. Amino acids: CASSLTRNEQFF.

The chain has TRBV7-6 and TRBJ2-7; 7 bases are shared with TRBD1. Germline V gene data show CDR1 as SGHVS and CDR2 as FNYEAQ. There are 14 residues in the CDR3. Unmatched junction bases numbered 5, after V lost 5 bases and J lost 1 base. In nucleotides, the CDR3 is TGTGCCAGCAGCCACCGGGACAGTTCCTACGAGCAGTACTTC. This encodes CASSHRDSSYEQYF.